This T cell receptor (beta chain) was profiled in a study of T-cell reconstitution after alpha-beta-depleted transplantation in children. In this sample, this clonotype turned up many times. Its antigen is as yet unknown. From germline, CDR1 is LGHDT and CDR2 YNNKEL (reference sequence). Trimming took off 0 bases at V and 5 bases at J, with 11 bases between the two ends. This CDR3 comprises 15 residues. General study findings and limits: For some patients, TCRbeta diversity was high at day 60 because of recipient T cells and thymic progenitors that survived. Several hundred expanded graft clones reportedly gave rise to the alpha-beta T cells present about two months after transplant. Counts and diversity of T cells one year after transplant came mostly from newly produced T cells.

Unique molecular identifiers tagged the TCRbeta library. Via MiXCR, TCRdb re-called the PCR reads, giving one row per CDR3 protein. The sample has about 190,000 distinct CDR3 sequences, roughly 11% seen once. Sample: PBMCs, taken before TCRalphabeta/CD19-depleted stem cell transplant. The TCR originated in a boy younger than 10 with acute myeloid leukemia, due to receive a stem cell transplant. The rearrangement uses TRBV3-1 and TRBJ1-5, with D uncertain. CDR3 protein: CASSQELSADQPQHF. The CDR3 DNA follows: TGTGCCAGCAGCCAAGAACTGTCAGCCGATCAGCCCCAGCATTTT.